The 24 T cell receptor beta chains in this list originate from one sample, sequenced in a study of identical twins. TCRdb re-called the 5' RACE reads through MiXCR, storing one row per CDR3 protein. This sample has more than 400,000 distinct CDR3 sequences, with around 15% found just once. The sample was also reused in another study, on yellow fever vaccine responses in identical twins.

Material for sequencing was CD4+ T cells sorted from blood. The receptors come from a young woman in good health.

The chain carries TRBV21-1 and TRBJ2-1; the D call TRBD2 from the table was never checked on the DNA. TRBV21-1 is a pseudogene locus. This CDR3 has 16 amino acids. CDR3 sequence reads: CASSTRTSGGPHEQFF. In DNA form, the CDR3 reads TGTGCCAGCAGCACCCGGACTAGCGGGGGCCCCCATGAGCAGTTCTTC.

This clonotype was seen a few times. The chain employs TRBV7-9 and TRBJ1-1, with D perhaps matching TRBD1 (6 bases). CDR3 length equals 14 residues. V lost 5 bases to trimming and J lost 1 base, with 11 bases between them. Germline V lookup: CDR1 SEHNR, CDR2 FQNEAQ (reference sequence). The CDR3 DNA sequence: TGTGCCAGCAGCCCTAAGGGGGAGAACACTGAAGCTTTCTTT. This encodes CASSPKGENTEAFF.

The rearrangement uses TRBV6-1 and TRBJ2-2; 8 bases match TRBD1. The CDR3 spans 15 residues. Looked up from germline, CDR1 is MNHNS and CDR2 is SASEGT. V shed 7 bases and J 6 bases; nucleotides not matched to a gene: 10. DNA of the CDR3: TGTGCCAGCACCTACGGGACAGGAGGCTCCGGGGAGCTGTTTTTT. This codes for CASTYGTGGSGELFF.

This chain connects TRBV5-1 to TRBJ2-7; D is uncertain. Germline CDR1 reads SGHRS; CDR2 reads YFSETQ. The CDR3 has 15 amino acids. Trimming stripped 0 bases from V and 3 bases from J, with 13 bases between. Written as DNA, the CDR3 is TGCGCCAGCAGCTTGGGTTTTACTTCTGGCTACGAGCAGTACTTC. Residues: CASSLGFTSGYEQYF.

This clonotype was observed a handful of times. CDR3 coding DNA: TGTGCCAGCAGCGTGGGAGGACAGGGGTACGAGCAGTACTTC. It codes for CASSVGGQGYEQYF. The gene calls are TRBV9 and TRBJ2-7; 9 bases are shared with TRBD1. From germline, CDR1 is SGDLS and CDR2 YYNGEE. The CDR3 extends over 14 amino acids. The V and J ends lost 2 bases and 4 bases, in that order; junction bases with no gene match: 4.

This clonotype was recorded once. This rearrangement joins TRBV20-1 to TRBJ2-3; 9 bases are a match to TRBD2. Per germline, CDR1 DFQATT and CDR2 SNEGSKA (reference sequence). CDR3 length: 15 residues. The junction had 7 bases not matched to a gene; V was cut back by 5 bases and J by 1 base. The CDR3 nucleotides are TGCAGTGCTCCCTACCAGCGGGGGGGCACAGATACGCAGTATTTT. Amino acid sequence: CSAPYQRGGTDTQYF.

This clonotype was seen more than once but under ten times. The J gene is TRBJ2-3, the V gene TRBV15; D is uncertain. Germline V gene sequence: CDR1 LNHNV, CDR2 YYDKDF (reference sequence). The germline V and J ends were trimmed by 5 bases and 5 bases, with 14 bases remaining between them. The CDR3 totals 14 residues. The DNA of the CDR3 is TGTGCCACCAGCTCCACAAGATCCGAAGATACGCAGTATTTT. It encodes CATSSTRSEDTQYF.

The rearrangement joins TRBV18 to TRBJ2-7; TRBD1 matches 10 bases. Germline V gene data show CDR1 as KGHSH and CDR2 as LQKENI. The CDR3 extends over 16 amino acids. V trimming: 3 bases; J trimming: 2 bases; junction bases outside the gene matches: 7. The CDR3 loop is CASSPATGTGAYEQYV. DNA for the CDR3: TGTGCCAGCTCACCGGCTACCGGGACAGGGGCCTACGAGCAGTACGTC.

This clonotype appeared many times. The rearrangement joins TRBV11-1 to TRBJ2-3; 13 nucleotides agree with TRBD2. J lost 2 bases, V lost 4 bases, and 9 bases had no gene match. There are 18 residues in the CDR3. CDR1 and CDR2 from the germline V gene are SGHAT and FQDESV (reference sequence). The CDR3 sequence is CASSSSTTSGRATDTQYF. CDR3 coding DNA: TGTGCCAGCAGCTCATCAACAACTAGCGGGAGGGCCACAGATACGCAGTATTTT.

In its sample, this clonotype was seen a few times. This chain connects TRBV12-3 or TRBV12-4 to TRBJ2-1; 10 nucleotides agree with TRBD2. The CDR3 has 15 amino acids. Unmatched junction bases numbered 12, after V lost 7 bases and J lost 9 bases. The CDR3 sequence is CASTLGLAGVSEQFF. In nucleotides, the CDR3 is TGTGCCAGCACCCTGGGGCTAGCGGGGGTTTCTGAGCAGTTCTTC.

CDR3: CATSGTTGRSYGYTF. CDR3 nucleotides: TGTGCCACCTCCGGGACCACCGGGCGAAGCTATGGCTACACCTTC. This chain connects TRBV2 to TRBJ1-2, with D maybe TRBD1 (5 bases). CDR1 is SNHLY, CDR2 FYNNEI, per germline. V gave up 10 bases and J gave up 4 bases, with 22 bases separating them. This CDR3 has 15 residues.

The table lists this clonotype with a few counts. The chain links TRBV20-1 to TRBJ2-7; perhaps TRBD2 as D (6 bases). Germline V gene data show CDR1 as DFQATT and CDR2 as SNEGSKA (reference sequence). The V gene lost 0 bases and the J gene lost 2 bases, with 11 bases spanning the gap. The CDR3 is 14 residues long. This chain's CDR3 is CSAREGGKTYEQYF. The CDR3 nucleotides read TGCAGTGCTAGAGAAGGCGGGAAGACCTACGAGCAGTACTTC.

This clonotype was counted between two and nine times. The chain carries TRBV5-1 and TRBJ1-6, with D uncertain. Between the trimmed V and J ends, which lost 4 bases and 10 bases, there was a span of 15 bases. There are 14 residues in the CDR3. CDR1 is SGHRS and CDR2 is YFSETQ in the germline V gene. CDR3 sequence reads: CASSPTLKGSPLHF. CDR3 coding DNA: TGCGCCAGCAGCCCGACGCTGAAGGGCTCACCCCTCCACTTT.

For this clonotype: One end of the junction varies from germline; a read error may be responsible. This chain joins TRBV6-1 and TRBJ2-3, with D perhaps matching TRBD2 (6 bases). This CDR3 comprises 14 residues. From germline, CDR1 is MNHNS and CDR2 SASEGT. The CDR3 loop reads CASSKARAGDTQYF. The CDR3, as DNA: TGTGCCAGCAGTAAAGCCCGAGCGGGAGATACGCAGTATTTT.

Worth noting for this clonotype: A read error may account for a junction end that differs from germline. V and J are TRBV3-1 and TRBJ2-5; tentative D call: TRBD2 (5 bases). The CDR3 is 15 amino acids. CDR1 and CDR2 from the germline V gene are LGHDT and YNNKEL (reference sequence). In DNA, the CDR3 is TGTGCCACCAGCCAAGAAGGAGGAGTCCAAGAGACCCAGTACTTC. Translation gives CATSQEGGVQETQYF.

This clonotype came up a few times. The V gene is TRBV10-3, the J gene TRBJ1-1; 12 bases fit TRBD1. Looked up from germline, CDR1 is ENHRY and CDR2 is SYGVKD. The CDR3 is 14 amino acids. Trimming cost V 7 bases and J 5 bases; bases outside gene matches: 5. CDR3 sequence: CAIKGTGGLTEAFF. For the CDR3, the DNA is TGTGCCATCAAGGGGACAGGGGGCCTAACTGAAGCTTTCTTT.

The chain links TRBV7-9 to TRBJ2-5, with 11 bases identical to TRBD1. The germline CDR1 and CDR2 sequences are SEHNR and FQNEAQ (reference sequence). The trim removed 5 bases at V and 4 bases at J, leaving 3 bases unmatched. The CDR3 sequence is 14 residues long. This CDR3 reads CASSRGQGAETQYF. CDR3 sequence (DNA): TGTGCCAGCAGCCGTGGACAGGGGGCAGAGACCCAGTACTTC.

The V and J genes are TRBV12-3 or TRBV12-4 and TRBJ2-7; maybe TRBD1 (6 bases). The CDR3 is 12 residues long. Trimming stripped 8 bases from V and 1 base from J, with 9 bases between. In DNA, the CDR3 is TGTGCCAGCGCCGGGACATCCTACGAGCAGTACGTC. Its translation is CASAGTSYEQYV.

This clonotype came up a few times. The CDR3: CASSFDRATQTYSYEQYF. DNA for the CDR3: TGCGCCAGCAGCTTTGACCGGGCGACGCAAACTTACTCCTACGAGCAGTACTTC. J is TRBJ2-7 and V is TRBV5-1; D call uncertain. Germline V CDR1 and CDR2: SGHRS, YFSETQ. V lost 2 bases and J lost 0, with 21 bases in between. The CDR3 has 18 residues.

This clonotype occurred many times. The V and J genes are TRBV29-1 and TRBJ2-7; D gene unclear. The V end was cut by 7 bases, the J end by 1 base, with 11 bases between. Germline V gene data show CDR1 as SQVTM and CDR2 as ANQGSEA. The CDR3 is made up of 12 amino acids. In DNA, the CDR3 is TGCAGCGCCCGTAAGGGATCCTACGAGCAGTACTTC. Protein: CSARKGSYEQYF.

The table lists this clonotype with a few counts. This rearrangement joins TRBV28 to TRBJ1-6; 7 bases align to TRBD1. CDR1 and CDR2 from the germline V gene are MDHEN and SYDVKM. Unmatched junction bases numbered 10, after V lost 6 bases and J lost 5 bases. This CDR3 contains 16 residues. The CDR3 here is CASSLTGTANNSPLHF. The CDR3 DNA reads TGTGCCAGCAGCTTAACGGGGACAGCTAATAATTCACCCCTCCACTTT. Supplemented by reference TRBV28 and TRBJ1-6, the full variable domain reads DVKVTQSSRYLVKRTGEKVFLECVQDMDHENMFWYRQDPGLGLRLIYFSYDVKMKEKGDIPEGYSVSREKKERFSLILESASTNQTSMYLCASSLTGTANNSPLHFGNGTRLTVT.

The rearrangement links TRBV29-1 to TRBJ2-7; D gene unclear. The CDR3 extends over 13 amino acids. The ends were cut back, 6 bases at V and 0 bases at J, with 12 bases in the middle. CDR1 SQVTM and CDR2 ANQGSEA come from the germline V gene. As DNA, the CDR3 is TGCAGCGTCCCGGACCGACTCTCCTACGAGCAGTACTTC. Translation gives CSVPDRLSYEQYF.

A few counts support this clonotype. The chain recombines TRBV29-1 with TRBJ2-3; 7 nucleotides agree with TRBD2. V shed 5 bases and J 2 bases; nucleotides not matched to a gene: 7. This CDR3 contains 14 residues. Germline CDR1 is SQVTM and CDR2 is ANQGSEA. CDR3 bases: TGCAGCGTTACCCCGGGACTACACACAGATACGCAGTATTTT. This codes for CSVTPGLHTDTQYF.

Only a few counts were recorded for this clonotype. The rearrangement joins TRBV20-1 to TRBJ2-1; D is possibly TRBD1 or TRBD2 (5 bases each). V lost 6 bases, J lost 1 base, and 22 bases lay in between. Germline loops: CDR1 DFQATT, CDR2 SNEGSKA (reference sequence). CDR3 size: 17 residues. The CDR3: CSADVNGAKISYNEQFF. The CDR3 bases are TGCAGTGCGGACGTCAACGGGGCGAAGATTTCCTACAATGAGCAGTTCTTC.